The clone carrying this T cell receptor beta chain was picked up a small number of times. This record comes from a study of blood T cell repertoires in COVID-19. Whole-study context: Samples taken during acute and convalescent COVID-19 were collected in the United States, Italy and Spain. Sources were T cells, B-cell-depleted T cells, or PBMCs; the material itself was cDNA or gDNA.

CDR3 length equals 17 residues. Trimming removed 0 bases at V and 2 bases at J, with 14 bases between. Germline CDR1 and CDR2: LGHNA and YNFKEQ. Under the authors' procedure: Reference gene primer amplification gave estimated nucleated cell counts. Data came from immunoSEQ multiplex PCR; TCRdb stores just in-frame clones and leaves some out. The V and J calls and clone size come from that table; D and trimming were worked out from the DNA. The profile shows 200,000 or so clones, almost 85% of them singletons. The genes are TRBV4-2 and TRBJ2-1; D might be TRBD2 (5 bases). Sequenced material: peripheral blood. This sequence was found in a human donor with acute or convalescent COVID-19. The donor label of this sample is uncertain. CDR3 DNA: TGTGCCAGCAGCCAAGAAGGATTAAGCGGAACCTACAATGAGCAGTTCTTC. Translation: CASSQEGLSGTYNEQFF.